This passage covers 27 T cell receptor beta chains from one sample sequenced in a study of CD8+CD57+ T cells in acquired aplastic anemia. CDR3 and TCR beta VDJ profiling relied on a genomic DNA template. TCRdb processed the reads anew with MiXCR; each CDR3 protein has one entry. Here the sample spans 62,000 or so distinct CDR3 sequences, around half being singletons. What was sequenced was sorted CD4+, CD8+, or CD8+CD57+ T cells (not recorded which) from PBMCs. These receptors came from a human donor in good health, serving as a control.

This chain connects TRBV4-2 to TRBJ2-7; 7 bases map to TRBD2. Per germline, CDR1 LGHNA and CDR2 YNFKEQ. This CDR3 comprises 15 residues. With 0 bases clipped from V and 2 bases from J, the junction kept 4 bases outside the gene matches. The CDR3 sequence is CASSQEGTITYEQYF. CDR3 coding DNA: TGTGCCAGCAGCCAAGAAGGGACTATCACCTACGAGCAGTACTTC.

Comment on this clonotype: An end of the junction differs from the germline gene, which may be a read error. The chain recombines TRBV25-1 with TRBJ2-5, with TRBD2 as a possible D gene (7 bases). The germline V gene has CDR1 MGHDK and CDR2 SYGVNS. CDR3 length: 15 residues. The DNA of the CDR3 is TGTGCCGGCAGTGTCCGGGGGGACATACAAGAGACCCAGTACTTC. Its protein is CAGSVRGDIQETQYF.

This clonotype was observed at least ten times. The chain recombines TRBV25-1 with TRBJ2-7; D may be TRBD2 (5 bases). The CDR3 length is 13 residues. Trimming removed 8 bases from V and 1 base from J, with 12 bases in between. Germline CDR1 MGHDK, CDR2 SYGVNS. CDR3 residues: CASSRGESYEQYF. In DNA, the CDR3 is TGTGCCAGCTCCCGGGGAGAGTCCTACGAGCAGTACTTC.

This clonotype was detected only once. The chain recombines TRBV19 with TRBJ1-1; D is possibly TRBD1 (6 bases). The ends were cut back, 3 bases at V and 4 bases at J, with 12 bases in the middle. Germline V gives CDR1 LNHDA, CDR2 SQIVND (reference sequence). The CDR3 extends over 14 amino acids. In DNA, the CDR3 is TGTGCCAGTAGTATTTGGACAGAGGGCACTGAAGCTTTCTTT. Encoded protein: CASSIWTEGTEAFF.

In its sample, this clonotype is medium-sized. The gene calls are TRBV2 and TRBJ1-1; D unresolved. The CDR3 has 15 amino acids. V lost 6 bases and J 0 bases, leaving 14 bases between the germline ends. CDR1 SNHLY and CDR2 FYNNEI come from the germline V gene. This CDR3 is CASSYRAPMNTEAFF. The CDR3 DNA follows: TGTGCCAGCAGCTACAGAGCACCTATGAACACTGAAGCTTTCTTT.

The chain is built from TRBV7-8 and TRBJ2-5; 7 positions match TRBD1. The CDR3 totals 14 residues. Germline CDR1 SGHVS, CDR2 FQNEAQ. The J segment lost 2 bases and the V segment lost 5 bases, leaving 5 bases of the junction unmatched. The CDR3 loop reads CASSLTGWQETQYF. CDR3 DNA: TGTGCCAGCAGCCTGACAGGGTGGCAAGAGACCCAGTACTTC.

This clonotype appeared a single time. The chain links TRBV19 to TRBJ1-1; D remains ambiguous. The germline gives CDR1 LNHDA, CDR2 SQIVND (reference sequence). The CDR3 runs 15 residues. Trimming removed 4 bases at V and 3 bases at J, with 15 bases between. The CDR3 region is CASSKEASGDTEAFF. The CDR3 nucleotides are TGTGCCAGTAGTAAGGAGGCTAGCGGGGACACTGAAGCTTTCTTT.

This clonotype was picked up many times. The chain recombines TRBV6-5 with TRBJ2-7, with TRBD1 identical over 7 bases. The CDR3 consists of 14 residues. V trimming: 3 bases; J trimming: 3 bases; junction bases outside the gene matches: 5. Germline V gene lookup returns CDR1 MNHEY and CDR2 SVGAGI. The CDR3 is CASSYAGTDYEQYF. CDR3 sequence (DNA): TGTGCCAGCAGTTATGCCGGGACAGACTACGAGCAGTACTTC.

The CDR3 bases are TGTGCCAGCAGCCAGGGACAAAATAATTCACCCCTCCACTTT. It encodes CASSQGQNNSPLHF. The rearrangement uses TRBV25-1 and TRBJ1-6; a possible D gene is TRBD1 (6 bases). The germline V and J ends were trimmed by 6 bases and 5 bases, with 11 bases remaining between them. Germline CDR1 reads MGHDK; CDR2 reads SYGVNS. The CDR3 length is 14 residues. The variable domain in full, with the rest retrieved from reference TRBV25-1 and TRBJ1-6, is EADIYQTPRYLVIGTGKKITLECSQTMGHDKMYWYQQDPGMELHLIHYSYGVNSTEKGDLSSESTVSRIRTEHFPLTLESARPSHTSQYLCASSQGQNNSPLHFGNGTRLTVT.

This clonotype was counted many times. V is TRBV29-1 and J is TRBJ2-1; 8 bases fit TRBD2. Germline lookup yields CDR1 SQVTM and CDR2 ANQGSEA. There are 15 residues in the CDR3. V was pared by 0 bases and J by 1 base, with 2 bases of the junction left unmatched. The CDR3 loop is CSVEDREGSYNEQFF. The CDR3 bases are TGCAGCGTTGAAGATCGGGAGGGTTCCTACAATGAGCAGTTCTTC.

This clonotype was counted a single time. The J gene is TRBJ2-5, the V gene TRBV7-8, with 10 bases lining up with TRBD2. V lost 5 bases, J lost 4 bases, and 10 bases stayed unmatched. This CDR3 is built from 16 residues. Germline V gene sequence: CDR1 SGHVS, CDR2 FQNEAQ. This CDR3 reads CASSPHLAGAGETQYF. The DNA of the CDR3 is TGTGCCAGCAGCCCCCATCTAGCGGGGGCGGGAGAGACCCAGTACTTC.

This clonotype was observed many times. V and J are TRBV4-1 and TRBJ2-7, with TRBD1 identical over 7 bases. Germline V gives CDR1 MGHRA, CDR2 YSYEKL. The J segment lost 3 bases and the V segment lost 0 bases, leaving 8 bases of the junction unmatched. This CDR3 region has 16 residues. CDR3 protein: CASSQEPGTAFYEQYF. As DNA, the CDR3 is TGCGCCAGCAGCCAAGAACCCGGGACAGCCTTCTACGAGCAGTACTTC.

The chain links TRBV7-9 to TRBJ2-7, with no clear D. The CDR3 consists of 13 residues. CDR1 and CDR2 (germline): SEHNR, FQNEAQ (reference sequence). Trimming removed 11 bases at V and 1 base at J, with 15 bases between. CDR3 residues: CAGELTPSYEQYF. The CDR3 region has the DNA TGTGCCGGTGAACTGACACCTTCCTACGAGCAGTACTTC.

The chain combines TRBV6-1 with TRBJ2-7; 7 bases agree with TRBD2. The CDR3 contains 10 residues. After removal of 11 bases from V and 2 bases from J, the junction contained 0 bases not matched to a gene. Germline V CDR1 and CDR2: MNHNS, SASEGT. The CDR3 DNA reads TGTGCCGGGGGGGCCTACGAGCAGTACTTC. Protein sequence: CAGGAYEQYF.

This clonotype was found many times. The genes are TRBV2 and TRBJ2-7; 9 bases are shared with TRBD2. J lost 4 bases, V lost 4 bases, and 8 bases had no gene match. Germline assignment: CDR1 SNHLY and CDR2 FYNNEI. The CDR3 has 15 residues. The CDR3, as DNA: TGTGCCAGCAGTGCTAGCCATAGCGGGAGATACGAGCAGTACTTC. Residues: CASSASHSGRYEQYF. The variable domain in full, with the rest retrieved from reference TRBV2 and TRBJ2-7, is EPEVTQTPSHQVTQMGQEVILRCVPISNHLYFYWYRQILGQKVEFLVSFYNNEISEKSEIFDDQFSVERPDGSNFTLKIRSTKLEDSAMYFCASSASHSGRYEQYFGPGTRLTVT.

The chain links TRBV5-1 to TRBJ2-7, with 10 bases aligning to TRBD1. V trimming: 0 bases; J trimming: 4 bases; junction bases outside the gene matches: 4. The CDR3 extends over 15 amino acids. Looked up from germline, CDR1 is SGHRS and CDR2 is YFSETQ. CDR3 in DNA: TGCGCCAGCAGCTTGGCCGGGACAGGGGAGTACGAGCAGTACTTC. Translating it yields CASSLAGTGEYEQYF.

This clonotype was seen repeatedly, ten times or more. This rearrangement joins TRBV20-1 to TRBJ2-7; D uncertain. Trimming took off 5 bases at V and 7 bases at J, with 21 bases between the two ends. Germline V gives CDR1 DFQATT, CDR2 SNEGSKA (reference sequence). The CDR3 loop spans 14 amino acids. CDR3 nucleotides: TGCAGTGCTGGCTCCGTCGGGTCAGAAACGGAGCAGTACTTC. Translated, it gives CSAGSVGSETEQYF.

V is TRBV25-1 and J is TRBJ1-2; possible D gene TRBD1, 5 bases. The CDR3 is 12 residues long. Germline V gene sequence: CDR1 MGHDK, CDR2 SYGVNS. V was pared by 6 bases and J by 4 bases, with 9 bases between. The CDR3 region is CASREGLYGYTF. CDR3 DNA: TGTGCCAGCAGGGAGGGACTCTATGGCTACACCTTC.

This chain connects TRBV29-1 to TRBJ1-1; D is perhaps TRBD1 (6 bases). Germline-derived CDR1 and CDR2 are SQVTM and ANQGSEA. V dropped 5 bases and J dropped 2 bases, with 15 bases sitting between them. The CDR3 has 14 residues. CDR3: CSVLKDRLNTEAFF. DNA for the CDR3: TGCAGCGTTCTGAAAGACAGGCTTAACACTGAAGCTTTCTTT. Looking up the rest from reference TRBV29-1 and TRBJ1-1 gives the full variable domain: SAVISQKPSRDICQRGTSLTIQCQVDSQVTMMFWYRQQPGQSLTLIATANQGSEATYESGFVIDKFPISRPNLTFSTLTVSNMSPEDSSIYLCSVLKDRLNTEAFFGQGTRLTVV.

This clonotype qualifies as medium-sized (0.01 to 0.1%). The gene calls are TRBV19 and TRBJ2-7; either TRBD1 or TRBD2 may fit D (5 bases each). The CDR3 spans 13 residues. CDR1 is LNHDA, CDR2 SQIVND, per germline (reference sequence). V gave up 1 base and J gave up 4 bases, with 8 bases separating them. CDR3 in DNA: TGTGCCAGTAGTATAGGGGACGGATACGAGCAGTACTTC. This codes for CASSIGDGYEQYF.

This clonotype has ten or more counts. The V and J genes are TRBV6-1 and TRBJ1-4; 9 bases are a match to TRBD1. The CDR3 totals 15 residues. CDR1 MNHNS and CDR2 SASEGT come from the germline V gene. The junction had 6 bases not matched to a gene; V was cut back by 7 bases and J by 3 bases. CDR3 sequence (DNA): TGTGCCAGCACCCCCAACAGGGGGCCTAATGAAAAACTGTTTTTT. Residues: CASTPNRGPNEKLFF.

Here the CDR3 reads CATSESTGTPREQYF. CDR3 coding DNA: TGTGCCACCAGTGAATCCACCGGGACCCCGAGGGAGCAGTACTTC. The chain recombines TRBV24-1 with TRBJ2-7; D may correspond to TRBD1 or TRBD2 (5 bases each). This CDR3 comprises 15 residues. From germline, CDR1 is KGHDR and CDR2 SFDVKD. Trimming took 4 bases from V and 7 from J, leaving 19 bases between them.

This chain connects TRBV7-8 to TRBJ2-7; D may be TRBD2 (5 bases). The CDR3 totals 14 residues. Trimming pared 1 base from V and 7 bases from J, leaving 14 bases between. CDR1 SGHVS and CDR2 FQNEAQ come from the germline V gene. The CDR3 region is CASSLGTAKREQYF. CDR3 DNA: TGTGCCAGCAGCTTAGGGACTGCAAAACGGGAGCAGTACTTC.

This chain links TRBV15 with TRBJ2-7, with D possibly matching TRBD1 (6 bases). V lost 1 base to trimming and J lost 3 bases, with 10 bases between them. In germline, CDR1 is LNHNV, CDR2 YYDKDF (reference sequence). This CDR3 comprises 14 residues. The DNA for the CDR3 is TGTGCCACCAGCAGAGCAGGGGCTAACTACGAGCAGTACTTC. Amino acids: CATSRAGANYEQYF.

The V gene is TRBV29-1, the J gene TRBJ2-7, with 11 positions matching TRBD2. CDR3 length: 13 amino acids. With 4 bases clipped from V and 3 bases from J, the junction kept 2 bases outside the gene matches. The germline V gene encodes CDR1 SQVTM and CDR2 ANQGSEA. The CDR3 DNA follows: TGCAGCGTTGGTCTAGCGGGGGGCTACGAGCAGTACTTC. Translating gives CSVGLAGGYEQYF.

This chain uses TRBV25-1 with TRBJ2-4; TRBD2 might be the D (7 bases). Germline CDR1 and CDR2: MGHDK and SYGVNS. The germline V and J ends were trimmed by 5 bases and 7 bases, with 15 bases remaining between them. This CDR3 contains 14 residues. CDR3 protein: CASSLTGRGNIQYF. In DNA form, the CDR3 reads TGTGCCAGCAGTCTTACAGGGAGGGGGAACATTCAGTACTTC.

The V and J genes are TRBV19 and TRBJ2-1; 13 bases map to TRBD2. The ends lost 5 bases at V and 6 bases at J; junction bases unmatched: 19. Germline values: CDR1 LNHDA, CDR2 SQIVND (reference sequence). The CDR3 has 20 amino acids. The CDR3 DNA is TGTGCCAGTAGTCCGGGACTAGCGGGATATAAACATTTGCATGTCAATGAGCAGTTCTTC. Translation gives CASSPGLAGYKHLHVNEQFF. Supplemented by reference TRBV19 and TRBJ2-1, the full variable domain reads DGGITQSPKYLFRKEGQNVTLSCEQNLNHDAMYWYRQDPGQGLRLIYYSQIVNDFQKGDIAEGYSVSREKKESFPLTVTSAQKNPTAFYLCASSPGLAGYKHLHVNEQFFGPGTRLTVL.